Listed here are 26 T cell receptor beta chains from one sample, sequenced in a study of T-cell reconstitution after alpha-beta-depleted transplantation in children. Preparation of the TCRbeta library was carried out with unique molecular identifiers. One entry per CDR3 protein results from TCRdb running MiXCR on the PCR reads. The data contain just over 70,000 distinct CDR3 sequences, 7.3% of them singletons. The sample here was PBMCs from the stem cell graft donor, taken from the stem cell graft. These receptors were collected from a human donor who donated a stem cell graft to a child with acute lymphoblastic leukemia.

The chain combines TRBV28 with TRBJ1-5, with TRBD1 as a possible D gene (5 bases). CDR1 and CDR2 (germline): MDHEN, SYDVKM. The CDR3 is 16 amino acids. The V and J ends lost 2 bases and 2 bases respectively, with 13 bases between them. CDR3 DNA: TGTGCCAGCAGTTTACCGGGGCTCAAAGGCAATCAGCCCCAGCATTTT. Amino acids: CASSLPGLKGNQPQHF.

The chain couples TRBV28 to TRBJ2-3; 12 bases fit TRBD2. Germline V lookup: CDR1 MDHEN, CDR2 SYDVKM. The CDR3 has 15 amino acids. The V gene end was trimmed by 1 base and the J gene end by 5 bases; junction bases not matched to a gene: 1. CDR3 nucleotide sequence: TGTGCCAGCAGTTTATTGGGACTAGCGGGAGATACGCAGTATTTT. Amino acid sequence: CASSLLGLAGDTQYF.

This clonotype was observed many times. The chain uses TRBV5-1 and TRBJ2-3; a possible D gene is TRBD1 (6 bases). From germline, CDR1 is SGHRS and CDR2 YFSETQ. V shed 3 bases and J shed 2 bases, with 19 bases lying between them. The CDR3 runs 17 residues. DNA for the CDR3: TGCGCCAGCAGCTCCGAGGGGACAAAACGATTCACAGATACGCAGTATTTT. The encoded protein is CASSSEGTKRFTDTQYF.

This clonotype was seen a few times. The V and J genes are TRBV7-2 and TRBJ2-7; possibly TRBD1 for D (7 bases). The germline CDR1 and CDR2 sequences are SGHTA and FQGNSA. This CDR3 is 15 amino acids long. Deletions cut 2 bases from V and 1 base from J, with 12 bases between. The CDR3 bases are TGTGCCAGCAGCTTATCGCCAGGGGGGTCCTACGAGCAGTACTTC. Translated: CASSLSPGGSYEQYF.

This clonotype has at least ten counts. CDR3 in amino acids: CATAQGVVYEQYF. CDR3 coding DNA: TGTGCCACCGCGCAGGGGGTAGTATACGAGCAGTACTTC. V and J are TRBV27 and TRBJ2-7; 7 nucleotides align to TRBD1. Per the germline V gene, CDR1 is MNHEY and CDR2 is SMNVEV (reference sequence). V gave up 10 bases and J gave up 4 bases; unmatched junction bases: 10. CDR3 size: 13 residues.

This clonotype has at least ten counts. The J gene is TRBJ2-2, the V gene TRBV7-9; D is unclear. V was cut by 3 bases and J by 5 bases, with 13 bases left in between. CDR3 length: 15 amino acids. Germline V gene data show CDR1 as SEHNR and CDR2 as FQNEAQ (reference sequence). The CDR3 nucleotides read TGTGCCAGCAGCTTCGGTGGGCTGGGAACCGGGGAGCTGTTTTTT. This gives the protein CASSFGGLGTGELFF.

This clonotype was seen ten or more times. The J gene is TRBJ2-4, the V gene TRBV29-1; D is uncertain. The V end lost 6 bases, the J end lost 0 bases, and 12 bases lay between the germline ends. This CDR3 has 14 residues. Per germline, CDR1 SQVTM and CDR2 ANQGSEA. The CDR3 spells CSVARGPAKNIQYF. CDR3 coding DNA: TGCAGCGTAGCGCGCGGTCCAGCCAAAAACATTCAGTACTTC.

The rearrangement uses TRBV28 and TRBJ2-3; possibly TRBD2 for D (7 bases). From germline, CDR1 is MDHEN and CDR2 SYDVKM. Trimming pared 6 bases from V and 5 bases from J, leaving 18 bases between. This CDR3 has 15 amino acids. This CDR3 reads CASSPWGGAGDTQYF. DNA of the CDR3: TGTGCCAGCAGCCCCTGGGGGGGGGCTGGAGATACGCAGTATTTT.

The sample holds many counts of this clonotype. One junction end does not reproduce the germline sequence, and a read error may be involved. The J gene is TRBJ1-1, the V gene TRBV29-1; 8 bases map to TRBD1. The CDR3 contains 16 residues. The germline CDR1 and CDR2 sequences are SQVTM and ANQGSEA. The CDR3: CTVETGRGQGDTEAFF. CDR3 in DNA: TGCACCGTTGAAACGGGCAGGGGGCAAGGGGACACTGAAGCTTTCTTT.

The table lists this clonotype with a few counts. The chain's CDR3 is CASSSTRNEQFF. The CDR3 DNA is TGTGCCAGCAGTTCGACCCGCAATGAGCAGTTCTTC. The chain recombines TRBV12-3 or TRBV12-4 with TRBJ2-1, with D hard to call. The CDR3 consists of 12 residues. Trimming shortened V by 4 bases and J by 6 bases, and 7 bases separated the two germline ends.

This clonotype was recorded at least ten times. The chain is built from TRBV12-3 or TRBV12-4 and TRBJ2-7; D gene unclear. V gave up 4 bases and J gave up 7 bases, with 11 bases separating them. The CDR3 contains 12 residues. CDR3 bases: TGTGCCAGCAGTTCTCGGGCTGGGGAGCAGTACTTC. This codes for CASSSRAGEQYF.

V is TRBV23-1 and J is TRBJ2-1, with TRBD2 identical over 16 bases. TRBV23-1 is known as an ORF, though its function is uncertain. This CDR3 has 20 amino acids. The V gene end was trimmed by 4 bases and the J gene end by 0 bases; junction bases not matched to a gene: 9. CDR3 loop: CASSRIPGLAGGSSYNEQFF. CDR3 DNA: TGCGCCAGCAGTCGAATTCCGGGACTAGCGGGGGGGAGCTCCTACAATGAGCAGTTCTTC.

In this sample, this clonotype turned up many times. V usage is TRBV27 and J usage is TRBJ2-2, with D unresolved. Germline values: CDR1 MNHEY, CDR2 SMNVEV (reference sequence). V was clipped by 8 bases and J by 6 bases, with 13 bases between them. The CDR3 runs 13 residues. In nucleotides, the CDR3 is TGTGCCAGCTCCTTAAGTTTCGCCGGGGAGCTGTTTTTT. Protein product: CASSLSFAGELFF.

Ten or more counts support this clonotype. V usage is TRBV20-1 and J usage is TRBJ2-7, with a weak D call TRBD2 (6 bases). The V and J ends lost 6 bases and 1 base respectively, with 13 bases between them. This CDR3 has 13 amino acids. Germline V gene data show CDR1 as DFQATT and CDR2 as SNEGSKA (reference sequence). The CDR3 sequence: CSAPEEGSYEQYF. As DNA, the CDR3 is TGCAGTGCCCCGGAGGAGGGGTCCTACGAGCAGTACTTC.

Ten or more counts support this clonotype. This chain links TRBV5-1 with TRBJ2-7; D is unresolved. The V gene lost 5 bases and the J gene lost 4 bases, with 7 bases spanning the gap. Germline V gene sequence: CDR1 SGHRS, CDR2 YFSETQ. The CDR3 is made up of 11 amino acids. CDR3 DNA: TGCGCCAGCAGTCATCAATACGAGCAGTACTTC. Its protein product is CASSHQYEQYF.

V usage is TRBV10-3 and J usage is TRBJ2-3; TRBD2 agrees at 8 bases. The V gene end was trimmed by 0 bases and the J gene end by 3 bases; junction bases not matched to a gene: 5. CDR1 and CDR2 (germline): ENHRY, SYGVKD. This CDR3 comprises 16 residues. For the CDR3, the DNA is TGTGCCATCAGTGAGTCCCGAACTAGCGGAACAGATACGCAGTATTTT. Amino acids: CAISESRTSGTDTQYF.

This clonotype was observed many times. The rearrangement links TRBV6-2 or TRBV6-3 to TRBJ1-5, with D perhaps matching TRBD1 (5 bases). CDR1 is MNHEY and CDR2 is SVGEGT in the germline V gene. The CDR3 has 15 residues. V lost 5 bases and J 2 bases, leaving 13 bases between the germline ends. CDR3 amino acids: CASSTFRDGNQPQHF. The CDR3 DNA is TGTGCCAGCAGTACCTTCCGGGACGGCAATCAGCCCCAGCATTTT.

Ten or more counts support this clonotype. The chain carries TRBV9 and TRBJ2-7, with D maybe TRBD1 (6 bases). Germline CDR1 SGDLS, CDR2 YYNGEE. The CDR3 covers 15 residues. Trimming stripped 0 bases from V and 3 bases from J, with 13 bases between. CDR3 protein: CASSVDPGAIYEQYF. CDR3 DNA sequence: TGTGCCAGCAGCGTAGATCCAGGGGCAATCTACGAGCAGTACTTC.

Many counts were recorded for this clonotype. The DNA for the CDR3 is TGTGCCAGCAGTGAAGGGGCGGTTAATGAAAAACTGTTTTTT. Its translation is CASSEGAVNEKLFF. The rearrangement links TRBV25-1 to TRBJ1-4; D might be TRBD1 (5 bases). Germline V CDR1 and CDR2: MGHDK, SYGVNS. V lost 2 bases to trimming and J lost 4 bases, with 8 bases between them. CDR3 length: 14 amino acids.

This clonotype was seen ten or more times. The chain couples TRBV6-5 to TRBJ2-7, with TRBD2 identical over 8 bases. V was pared by 10 bases and J by 6 bases, with 17 bases of the junction left unmatched. CDR3 length equals 15 residues. From germline, CDR1 is MNHEY and CDR2 SVGAGI. The CDR3 DNA follows: TGTGCCACTGGCGGGATTGGCGGGGGGTATAGCGAGCAGTACTTC. This codes for CATGGIGGGYSEQYF.

This clonotype was recorded at least ten times. The genes are TRBV24-1 and TRBJ2-5; D is possibly TRBD2 (6 bases). Germline-derived CDR1 and CDR2 are KGHDR and SFDVKD. The CDR3 length is 15 residues. Trimming removed 5 bases from V and 2 bases from J, with 14 bases in between. CDR3 residues: CATSAGGASQETQYF. The CDR3 DNA reads as TGTGCCACCAGTGCGGGCGGGGCCAGTCAAGAGACCCAGTACTTC.

V gene TRBV6-2 or TRBV6-3 combines with J gene TRBJ1-1; TRBD1 is a possible D gene (6 bases). Germline-derived CDR1 and CDR2 are MNHEY and SVGEGT. The germline V and J ends were trimmed by 6 bases and 0 bases, with 23 bases remaining between them. The CDR3 covers 18 residues. Here the CDR3 reads CASRVWPARGAMNTEAFF. The CDR3 DNA reads as TGTGCCAGCAGAGTGTGGCCCGCCAGGGGTGCAATGAACACTGAAGCTTTCTTT.

This clonotype was seen at least ten times. The chain recombines TRBV29-1 with TRBJ1-1; D not resolved. The germline gives CDR1 SQVTM, CDR2 ANQGSEA. This CDR3 contains 12 residues. V dropped 5 bases and J dropped 0 bases, with 7 bases sitting between them. This chain's CDR3 is CSVNGLNTEAFF. CDR3 nucleotides: TGCAGCGTTAATGGCCTGAACACTGAAGCTTTCTTT.

The chain joins TRBV6-5 to TRBJ2-6; possibly TRBD1 for D (5 bases). The CDR3 is made up of 15 amino acids. Trimming removed 4 bases from V and 2 bases from J, with 9 bases in between. The germline V gene has CDR1 MNHEY and CDR2 SVGAGI. The CDR3 protein is CASSSPGTGANVLTF. In nucleotides, the CDR3 is TGTGCCAGCAGTTCACCAGGGACTGGGGCCAACGTCCTGACTTTC.

The chain has TRBV28 and TRBJ1-5; D unclear. Germline V CDR1 and CDR2: MDHEN, SYDVKM. The CDR3 contains 14 residues. The V end lost 1 base, the J end lost 0 bases, and 4 bases lay between the germline ends. CDR3 bases: TGTGCCAGCAGTTTATTGGGTAGCAATCAGCCCCAGCATTTT. Translated, it gives CASSLLGSNQPQHF.

This clonotype occurred many times. The chain combines TRBV27 with TRBJ1-6; D is ambiguous. V dropped 8 bases and J dropped 4 bases, with 12 bases sitting between them. The CDR3 runs to 14 residues. Germline V CDR1 and CDR2: MNHEY, SMNVEV (reference sequence). Here the CDR3 reads CASSRTSYNSPLHF. CDR3 coding DNA: TGTGCCAGCTCAAGGACTTCGTATAATTCACCCCTCCACTTT.